The entry below gives a single T cell receptor (beta chain) sequence along with its context. Germline CDR1 SNHLY, CDR2 FYNNEI. The V gene end was trimmed by 4 bases and the J gene end by 5 bases; junction bases not matched to a gene: 11. The CDR3 is made up of 15 amino acids. TCRdb's table, derived via immunoSEQ multiplex PCR, lists solely in-frame clones and lacks some. Among a few hundred thousand clones listed, 75% to 90% were seen once. These data are taken from a study of blood T cell repertoires in COVID-19. Study as a whole: The samples span acute and convalescent COVID-19 from the United States, Italy and Spain. T cells, B-cell-depleted T cells, or PBMCs provided the cDNA or gDNA that served as material.

The specimen sequenced was peripheral blood. The rearrangement links TRBV2 to TRBJ2-7, with 7 nucleotides matching TRBD1. This receptor was obtained from a woman aged 18-35 years with acute or convalescent COVID-19. The CDR3 nucleotides are TGTGCCAGCAGTGTTGTGACAGGGCTGACCCACGAGCAGTACTTC. It codes for CASSVVTGLTHEQYF.